This entry is about one T cell receptor beta chain. Data came from immunoSEQ multiplex PCR; TCRdb stores just in-frame clones and leaves some out. The profile shows about 410,000 clones, roughly 86% of them singletons. This CDR3 region has 20 residues. The junction had 12 bases not matched to a gene; V was cut back by 2 bases and J by 0 bases. CDR1 WSHSY and CDR2 SAAADI come from the germline V gene. This record belongs to a study of blood T cell repertoires in COVID-19. Study background: Researchers got acute and convalescent COVID-19 samples from the United States, Italy and Spain.

Individuals drawn from 24 US areas were about 18 to 95 years old. Donors in Cohort 3 counted as recovered after two negative PCRs, clearance, or symptom resolution. This receptor was taken from a woman under 40 who had recovered from COVID-19. The source material was PBMCs or T cells enriched from blood (not recorded which). V is TRBV10-2 and J is TRBJ2-1; 11 bases match TRBD2. CDR3 sequence: CASSETLAGALMSSYNEQFF. The DNA of the CDR3 is TGCGCCAGCAGTGAGACACTAGCGGGAGCCTTAATGAGCTCCTACAATGAGCAGTTCTTC.